The present entry profiles one TCR beta chain with its context. Its specific antigen is unknown. Base-call qualities are not available, and no considerably larger clone is one nucleotide away. The same CDR3 is also encoded by other DNA sequences in this sample. Participants in the prospective study were aged 18 to 89 years, lived in 20 to 25 United States geographic areas, and enrolled through a virtual design. In the prospective study, participants were assigned to cohorts based on the clinical history participants reported in a screening survey and a study questionnaire. ImmuneRACE Cohort 3 recovered participants were defined by two consecutive negative NP/OP PCR tests, healthcare professional clearance, or symptom resolution. In the prospective study, whole blood, serum and a nasopharyngeal or oropharyngeal swab were collected from each participant by mobile phlebotomists. Additional blood draws and questionnaires over an approximately two-month period could optionally be provided by prospective study participants. Before DNA extraction, prospective study blood samples were shipped either frozen or at room temperature.

The data were taken from a study of blood T cell repertoires in COVID-19 (dated by TCRdb to the early 2020s). About the investigation overall: Samples covering the acute and convalescent phases of COVID-19 were provided by collaborators in the United States, Italy and Spain. A freely available public database, intended as a resource for researchers studying the immune response to SARS-CoV-2, is where the repertoires were released. Where HLA class I and class II types were available, the types were taken from metadata supplied by the sample provider, not from assay-based typing. A de-identified subject ID, COVID-19 status, age in years and sex were almost always included in the sample metadata. Samples were obtained from the ongoing ImmuneRACE study (first 160 participants) and from some 1,200 subjects provided by 6 global collaborators. The dataset comprised deeply sampled blood TCRbeta repertoires from subjects exposed to, actively infected with, or recovered from COVID-19. The prospective study material was composed of cDNA or gDNA derived from T cells, B-cell-depleted T cells, or PBMCs. What the work shows at the level of the full study, not this receptor alone: Clinical and demographic metadata were provided uncurated, with the amount varying by source and participant.

TCRbeta CDR3 regions were amplified from genomic DNA using the immunoSEQ Assay, a bias-controlled multiplex PCR. As for the authors' bioinformatics: The number of nucleated cells in each sample was estimated by amplification of reference gene primers within the assay. Sequence reads were collapsed and filtered to measure the absolute abundance of every unique TCRbeta CDR3 rearrangement. For each sample, productive Simpson clonality was calculated as the square root of Simpson's diversity index over productive rearrangements. Held by TCRdb, this immuneACCESS table contains in-frame sequences only and omits some clones. Under half of the omission traces to an unresolved V gene where checked; the cause of the rest is unknown. For V, J and clone size, that table is used; D and trimming come from the DNA. Counted in this sample were 320,000 or so clones; approximately 88% of them appeared once. Around 5% of the sample is in the top ten clones.

The trim is 8 bases for V and 1 base for J, with a gap of 11 bases between the germline ends. Measured from the cysteine to the phenylalanine, the CDR3 is 14 residues long. The kept DNA is CDR3 alone, 42 bases in frame from the first base. Taken from the germline V gene (reference sequence), the CDR1 and CDR2 loops are LGHDT and YNNKEL. The receptor was derived from a man aged 25 to 40 who had recovered from COVID-19. The sample was PBMCs or T cells enriched from blood (not recorded which). The rearranged segments are TRBV3-1 (or the pseudogene TRBV3-2) and TRBJ2-2; TRBD1 is a possible D gene, resting on 7 matching bases. The nucleotide sequence reads as follows: TGTGCCAGCCGACAGGGAGGGAACACCGGGGAGCTGTTTTTT. This translates into CASRQGGNTGELFF.